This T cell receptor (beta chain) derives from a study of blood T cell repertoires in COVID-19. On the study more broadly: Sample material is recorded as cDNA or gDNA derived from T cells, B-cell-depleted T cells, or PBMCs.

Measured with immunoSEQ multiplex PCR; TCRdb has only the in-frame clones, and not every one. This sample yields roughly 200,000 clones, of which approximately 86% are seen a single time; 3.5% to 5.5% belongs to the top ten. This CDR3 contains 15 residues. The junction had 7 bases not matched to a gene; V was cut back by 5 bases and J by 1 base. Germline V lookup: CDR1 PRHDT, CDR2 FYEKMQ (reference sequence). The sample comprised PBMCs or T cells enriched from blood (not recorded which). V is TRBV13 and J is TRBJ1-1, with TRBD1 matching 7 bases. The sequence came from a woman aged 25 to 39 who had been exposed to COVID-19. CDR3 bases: TGTGCCAGCAGCCCAACCGGGACAGCGAACACTGAAGCTTTCTTT. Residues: CASSPTGTANTEAFF.